Listed here are 29 T cell receptor beta chains from one sample, sequenced in a study of blood T cell repertoires in COVID-19. The protocol was immunoSEQ multiplex PCR, while the TCRdb copy is restricted to in-frame clones and leaves out a portion. The sample shows about 150,000 clones, about 80% of them seen only once. The material sequenced was peripheral blood. The receptors originated from a man aged 50-60 years with acute or convalescent COVID-19.

The chain links TRBV9 to TRBJ1-2, with TRBD1 as a possible D gene (5 bases). The V gene's germline CDR1 is SGDLS and CDR2 YYNGEE. This CDR3 has 13 residues. Between the trimmed V and J ends, which lost 5 bases and 0 bases, there was a span of 8 bases. The CDR3 here is CASRDSSNYGYTF. For the CDR3, the DNA is TGTGCCAGCAGAGACAGCTCTAACTATGGCTACACCTTC. Complete variable domain (other parts from reference TRBV9 and TRBJ1-2): DSGVTQTPKHLITATGQRVTLRCSPRSGDLSVYWYQQSLDQGLQFLIQYYNGEERAKGNILERFSAQQFPDLHSELNLSSLELGDSALYFCASRDSSNYGYTFGSGTRLTVV.

J is TRBJ1-2 and V is TRBV28, with D perhaps TRBD1 (5 bases). Trimming removed 2 bases at V and 3 bases at J, with 13 bases between. The germline gives CDR1 MDHEN, CDR2 SYDVKM. The CDR3 contains 15 residues. CDR3 DNA sequence: TGTGCCAGCAGTTTAATGCCCCAGGGTGACTATGGCTACACCTTC. It codes for CASSLMPQGDYGYTF.

The gene calls are TRBV4-2 and TRBJ2-2, with 14 nucleotides matching TRBD2. Germline V CDR1 and CDR2: LGHNA, YNFKEQ. The CDR3 consists of 19 residues. Germline trimming cut 0 bases from V and 5 bases from J; bases unmatched to any gene: 8. The CDR3 DNA reads TGTGCCAGCAGCCAAGAATGGACTAGCGGGGGGTGGATTACCGGGGAGCTGTTTTTT. This codes for CASSQEWTSGGWITGELFF.

J is TRBJ2-5 and V is TRBV3-1 (or the pseudogene TRBV3-2), with 12 bases lining up with TRBD2. Germline assignment: CDR1 LGHDT and CDR2 YNNKEL (reference sequence). The CDR3 length is 17 residues. V lost 6 bases, J lost 1 base, and 9 bases stayed unmatched. This CDR3 is CASSRMLAGGAQETQYF. DNA of the CDR3: TGTGCCAGCAGTCGGATGCTAGCGGGGGGGGCCCAAGAGACCCAGTACTTC.

This clone was found a few times. The chain is built from TRBV5-3 and TRBJ1-5, with D tentatively TRBD1 (6 bases). Being an ORF, TRBV5-3 has a function that is uncertain. The CDR3 consists of 14 residues. Trimming pared 3 bases from V and 3 bases from J, leaving 10 bases between. The CDR3, as DNA: TGTGCCAGAAGCTCGGACAGCCACAATCAGCCCCAGCATTTT. This translates into CARSSDSHNQPQHF.

A single count supports this clone. V is TRBV5-1 and J is TRBJ1-4; no reliable D call. Germline loops: CDR1 SGHRS, CDR2 YFSETQ. The germline V and J ends were trimmed by 2 bases and 6 bases, with 17 bases remaining between them. The CDR3 contains 16 residues. This chain's CDR3 is CASSLALATQHEKLFF. CDR3 sequence (DNA): TGCGCCAGCAGCTTAGCGTTGGCAACCCAACATGAAAAACTGTTTTTT.

The chain couples TRBV5-6 to TRBJ2-5; D is possibly TRBD2 (6 bases). The V end was cut by 1 base, the J end by 5 bases, with 12 bases between. The CDR3 contains 14 residues. Germline V gene data show CDR1 as SGHDT and CDR2 as YYEEEE. The CDR3 loop is CASSLTSSGETQYF. As DNA, the CDR3 is TGTGCCAGCAGCTTGACTAGCTCGGGGGAGACCCAGTACTTC.

The chain recombines TRBV3-1 (or the pseudogene TRBV3-2) with TRBJ1-2, with D possibly matching TRBD1 (5 bases). CDR3 length: 15 amino acids. In germline, CDR1 is LGHDT, CDR2 YNNKEL (reference sequence). The V and J ends lost 4 bases and 0 bases respectively, with 12 bases between them. The CDR3 coding sequence is TGTGCCAGCAGCCCCAGGACACCTCCTAACTATGGCTACACCTTC. Its protein is CASSPRTPPNYGYTF.

The gene calls are TRBV10-3 and TRBJ2-7; 10 bases match TRBD1. This CDR3 contains 16 residues. CDR1 is ENHRY, CDR2 SYGVKD, per germline. With V trimmed by 6 bases and J by 6 bases, 14 bases remained unmatched. In DNA, the CDR3 is TGTGCCATCAGAACCCCTGGGACAGGGGATGGGACCGAGCAGTACTTC. Protein sequence: CAIRTPGTGDGTEQYF.

The CDR3 region is CASSQVSSGITYEQYF. The CDR3, as DNA: TGTGCCAGCAGCCAAGTCTCTAGCGGTATAACCTACGAGCAGTACTTC. The chain has TRBV4-2 and TRBJ2-7, with 7 bases that match TRBD2. The CDR3 has 16 amino acids. The J segment lost 2 bases and the V segment lost 1 base, leaving 8 bases of the junction unmatched. CDR1 and CDR2 (germline): LGHNA, YNFKEQ.

This clone was seen only once. The chain uses TRBV6-5 and TRBJ1-1; D may be TRBD1 (6 bases). The V gene's germline CDR1 is MNHEY and CDR2 SVGAGI. The CDR3 consists of 15 residues. Trimming shortened V by 7 bases and J by 1 base, and 16 bases separated the two germline ends. The CDR3 loop reads CASKRDKWPNTEAFF. CDR3 nucleotides: TGTGCCAGCAAAAGGGACAAATGGCCGAACACTGAAGCTTTCTTT.

The J gene is TRBJ1-6, the V gene TRBV7-2; 9 positions agree with TRBD1. This CDR3 region has 15 residues. Germline V gives CDR1 SGHTA, CDR2 FQGNSA. Germline trimming cut 2 bases from V and 10 bases from J; bases unmatched to any gene: 6. The CDR3 nucleotides are TGTGCCAGCAGCTTATTGGGACAGGGAAACTCACCCCTCCACTTT. Protein sequence: CASSLLGQGNSPLHF.

The chain links TRBV30 to TRBJ1-3; 8 bases fit TRBD1. Germline trimming cut 4 bases from V and 0 bases from J; bases unmatched to any gene: 11. The CDR3 is 17 amino acids. Germline V gives CDR1 GTSNPN, CDR2 SVGIG (reference sequence). The CDR3, as DNA: TGTGCCTGGACTCCCGGGACAGGCCCACTCTCTGGAAACACCATATATTTT. Translation: CAWTPGTGPLSGNTIYF.

In the case of this clone: Different DNA sequences within this sample yield the same CDR3. The rearrangement uses TRBV4-1 and TRBJ2-5; 7 bases align to TRBD1. There are 15 residues in the CDR3. V shed 1 base and J 0 bases; nucleotides not matched to a gene: 2. From germline, CDR1 is MGHRA and CDR2 YSYEKL. The CDR3 region is CASSQGDRDQETQYF. CDR3 in DNA: TGCGCCAGCAGCCAAGGCGACAGGGACCAAGAGACCCAGTACTTC.

The chain has TRBV10-2 and TRBJ1-5; perhaps TRBD1 as D (6 bases). Trimming removed 6 bases from V and 6 bases from J, with 12 bases in between. Germline CDR1 and CDR2: WSHSY and SAAADI. The CDR3 sequence is 13 residues long. This chain's CDR3 is CASRQGIGQPQHF. In DNA, the CDR3 is TGCGCCAGCAGACAGGGTATCGGTCAGCCCCAGCATTTT.

CDR3 in DNA: TGCGCCAGCAGCCAAGAGGCAGGGCGTTCCTATGAAAAACTGTTTTTT. Translated, it gives CASSQEAGRSYEKLFF. The chain employs TRBV4-1 and TRBJ1-4; D may be TRBD1 (5 bases). Trimming took off 0 bases at V and 6 bases at J, with 14 bases between the two ends. This CDR3 has 16 residues. From germline, CDR1 is MGHRA and CDR2 YSYEKL.

The chain recombines TRBV5-8 with TRBJ2-5, with 8 nucleotides matching TRBD2. The J segment lost 5 bases and the V segment lost 4 bases, leaving 16 bases of the junction unmatched. The CDR3 consists of 17 residues. The germline V gene encodes CDR1 SGHTS and CDR2 YDEGEE. The CDR3 DNA reads as TGTGCCAGCAGCCCCGGGGCAGGCTCCTCGGGGGGGGAGACCCAGTACTTC. Its protein is CASSPGAGSSGGETQYF.

The sample holds a few counts of this clone. The gene calls are TRBV18 and TRBJ1-1; 8 bases fit TRBD1. The germline V gene encodes CDR1 KGHSH and CDR2 LQKENI. Trimming at V came to 6 bases and at J to 1 base, leaving 10 bases not matched to a gene. The CDR3 has 16 residues. The CDR3 DNA is TGTGCCAGCTCTCCAACAGGGGGATCAGCGAACACTGAAGCTTTCTTT. This translates into CASSPTGGSANTEAFF.

This chain links TRBV11-2 with TRBJ2-7, with D tentatively TRBD1 (5 bases). The CDR3 loop spans 15 amino acids. V was pared by 1 base and J by 3 bases, with 13 bases between. Germline values: CDR1 SGHAT, CDR2 FQNNGV. The CDR3 DNA reads TGTGCCAGCAGCTTAGTTCCCGACAGTTTCTACGAGCAGTACTTC. Translation: CASSLVPDSFYEQYF.

The V call is TRBV28, the J call TRBJ2-5; 10 bases are shared with TRBD1. This CDR3 contains 16 residues. The V gene end was trimmed by 4 bases and the J gene end by 3 bases; junction bases not matched to a gene: 8. Per germline, CDR1 MDHEN and CDR2 SYDVKM. CDR3 protein: CASSSYTGTGEETQYF. The CDR3 coding sequence is TGTGCCAGCAGTTCATACACCGGGACAGGGGAAGAGACCCAGTACTTC. Full variable domain (missing parts from reference TRBV28 and TRBJ2-5): DVKVTQSSRYLVKRTGEKVFLECVQDMDHENMFWYRQDPGLGLRLIYFSYDVKMKEKGDIPEGYSVSREKKERFSLILESASTNQTSMYLCASSSYTGTGEETQYFGPGTRLLVL.

V and J are TRBV30 and TRBJ2-1; D might be TRBD2 (5 bases). V was clipped by 0 bases and J by 4 bases, with 13 bases between them. This CDR3 region has 15 residues. The germline V gene encodes CDR1 GTSNPN and CDR2 SVGIG (reference sequence). The CDR3 sequence: CAWSVQTGIYNEQFF. In DNA form, the CDR3 reads TGTGCCTGGAGTGTACAGACGGGGATTTACAATGAGCAGTTCTTC.

The chain joins TRBV3-1 (or the pseudogene TRBV3-2) to TRBJ2-3; TRBD2 agrees at 9 bases. Germline-derived CDR1 and CDR2 are LGHDT and YNNKEL (reference sequence). The CDR3 totals 17 residues. V dropped 3 bases and J dropped 7; count of bases not matched to a gene: 14. The chain's CDR3 is CASSQGAGGGAVYTQYF. The CDR3 nucleotides are TGTGCCAGCAGCCAGGGGGCCGGCGGGGGGGCCGTCTATACGCAGTATTTT.

V usage is TRBV27 and J usage is TRBJ1-2; D is ambiguous. Looked up from germline, CDR1 is MNHEY and CDR2 is SMNVEV (reference sequence). V was cut by 8 bases and J by 5 bases, with 15 bases left in between. The CDR3 is made up of 13 amino acids. The DNA for the CDR3 is TGTGCCAGCTCTACGAGGGCTTTTTATGGCTACACCTTC. It translates to CASSTRAFYGYTF.

The CDR3 DNA follows: TGTGCCATCAGTGAGAGACAAACCTACGAGCAGTACTTC. Amino acid sequence: CAISERQTYEQYF. The gene calls are TRBV10-3 and TRBJ2-7, with unresolved D. V lost 2 bases and J lost 2, with 7 bases in between. The CDR3 consists of 13 residues. Germline V CDR1 and CDR2: ENHRY, SYGVKD.

The chain employs TRBV7-8 and TRBJ1-2; weak D call: TRBD1 (6 bases). The CDR3 loop spans 14 amino acids. Germline lookup yields CDR1 SGHVS and CDR2 FQNEAQ. V dropped 4 bases and J dropped 7 bases, with 16 bases sitting between them. The CDR3 nucleotides are TGTGCCAGCAGCTCGACCACAGGGAGTCGTGGCTACACCTTC. It yields the protein CASSSTTGSRGYTF.

The CDR3 sequence is CASSLMQGASYEQYF. As DNA, the CDR3 is TGTGCCAGCAGCTTAATGCAGGGGGCTTCCTACGAGCAGTACTTC. The V and J genes are TRBV7-3 and TRBJ2-7; 8 positions match TRBD1. This CDR3 is built from 15 residues. The germline V gene has CDR1 SGHTA and CDR2 FQGTGA. After removal of 1 base from V and 1 base from J, the junction contained 3 bases not matched to a gene.

The rearrangement uses TRBV7-2 and TRBJ1-3, with no clear D. The length of the CDR3 is 16 residues. V was trimmed by 1 base and J by 4 bases, leaving 14 bases between them. Germline V CDR1 and CDR2: SGHTA, FQGNSA. CDR3 in DNA: TGTGCCAGCAGCTTAGGTTTCAGATATTACGGAAACACCATATATTTT. Translating gives CASSLGFRYYGNTIYF.

The rearrangement uses TRBV15 and TRBJ1-5, with D unresolved. Trimming pared 2 bases from V and 2 bases from J, leaving 7 bases between. The germline gives CDR1 LNHNV, CDR2 YYDKDF (reference sequence). The CDR3 totals 14 residues. CDR3 region: CATSRLGGNQPQHF. Written as DNA, the CDR3 is TGTGCCACCAGCAGATTGGGCGGCAATCAGCCCCAGCATTTT.

This chain connects TRBV27 to TRBJ2-7; the D gene is possibly TRBD1 (6 bases). The germline V and J ends were trimmed by 4 bases and 2 bases, with 9 bases remaining between them. The CDR3 is 13 amino acids. CDR1 MNHEY and CDR2 SMNVEV come from the germline V gene (reference sequence). Here the CDR3 reads CASSWQGPYEQYF. The CDR3 region has the DNA TGTGCCAGCAGTTGGCAGGGGCCCTACGAGCAGTACTTC.